Presented here are 16 T cell receptor beta chains from one specimen sequenced in a study of blood T cell repertoires in COVID-19. TCRdb's copy holds only in-frame clones and misses some; the assay was immunoSEQ multiplex PCR. The sample records about 140,000 clones, 76% being singletons. The material sequenced was peripheral blood. All receptors come from a woman aged 80 or over with active or convalescent COVID-19.

This clone was found a few times. This rearrangement joins TRBV27 to TRBJ1-1, with D perhaps matching TRBD1 (5 bases). Germline CDR1 reads MNHEY; CDR2 reads SMNVEV (reference sequence). Trimming removed 4 bases from V and 0 bases from J, with 18 bases in between. This CDR3 is 17 amino acids long. CDR3 in DNA: TGTGCCAGCAGTTATGGGGGACTAAATCCTGTGAACACTGAAGCTTTCTTT. Protein sequence: CASSYGGLNPVNTEAFF.

The rearrangement joins TRBV28 to TRBJ1-5, with D possibly being TRBD1 (5 bases). The length of the CDR3 is 14 residues. The germline V gene encodes CDR1 MDHEN and CDR2 SYDVKM. V lost 2 bases and J 9 bases, leaving 14 bases between the germline ends. In DNA, the CDR3 is TGTGCCAGCAGTTTAGCGGGGGGGTCGACGCCCCAGCATTTT. Amino acid sequence: CASSLAGGSTPQHF.

The rearrangement uses TRBV3-1 (or the pseudogene TRBV3-2) and TRBJ1-2; tentative D call: TRBD1 (5 bases). CDR1 is LGHDT, CDR2 YNNKEL, per germline (reference sequence). The CDR3 is 16 amino acids. Trimming cost V 1 base and J 4 bases, with 16 bases left between them. The CDR3 here is CASSQVRGSPSYGYTF. CDR3 nucleotide sequence: TGTGCCAGCAGCCAAGTGCGGGGCAGTCCGTCCTATGGCTACACCTTC.

V gene TRBV4-1 combines with J gene TRBJ2-3; TRBD2 matches at 12 bases. In germline, CDR1 is MGHRA, CDR2 YSYEKL. After removal of 4 bases from V and 1 base from J, the junction contained 6 bases not matched to a gene. This CDR3 comprises 17 residues. The CDR3 loop reads CASSLGLAGQRTDTQYF. In DNA form, the CDR3 reads TGCGCCAGCAGCCTGGGACTAGCGGGCCAACGCACAGATACGCAGTATTTT.

This clone was observed a handful of times. The J gene is TRBJ2-5, the V gene TRBV20-1; no clear D gene. V lost 2 bases to trimming and J lost 5 bases, with 6 bases between them. This CDR3 has 11 amino acids. Germline assignment: CDR1 DFQATT and CDR2 SNEGSKA (reference sequence). The CDR3 region is CSARSAETQYF. The CDR3 nucleotides are TGCAGTGCTAGATCTGCGGAGACCCAGTACTTC.

V gene TRBV28 combines with J gene TRBJ1-3; D gene unclear. V was pared by 8 bases and J by 0 bases, with 14 bases between. Germline CDR1 MDHEN, CDR2 SYDVKM. The CDR3 loop spans 15 amino acids. This CDR3 is CASEEAGSSGNTIYF. CDR3 nucleotide sequence: TGTGCCAGCGAGGAAGCCGGGAGCTCTGGAAACACCATATATTTT.

This chain joins TRBV27 and TRBJ2-7; 9 bases are a match to TRBD1. The CDR3 runs 12 residues. The germline V gene encodes CDR1 MNHEY and CDR2 SMNVEV (reference sequence). Trimming at V came to 8 bases and at J to 6 bases, leaving 5 bases not matched to a gene. This CDR3 is CASGGQGREQYF. CDR3 nucleotides: TGTGCCAGCGGGGGACAGGGACGCGAGCAGTACTTC.

This rearrangement joins TRBV9 to TRBJ1-1; 8 bases are shared with TRBD1. The CDR3 loop spans 20 amino acids. From germline, CDR1 is SGDLS and CDR2 YYNGEE. V was clipped by 0 bases and J by 5 bases; unmatched bases: 21. CDR3 DNA sequence: TGTGCCAGCAGCGTAGGACGAGGGGCCCCGGAAGGACAGGGATTGACTGAAGCTTTCTTT. Translation gives CASSVGRGAPEGQGLTEAFF.

The chain uses TRBV7-9 and TRBJ2-3, with a possible D match to TRBD1 (6 bases). Trimming cost V 5 bases and J 0 bases, with 12 bases left between them. CDR1 SEHNR and CDR2 FQNEAQ come from the germline V gene (reference sequence). The CDR3 runs to 15 residues. CDR3 DNA: TGTGCCAGCAGCCCCAGGGACACAAGCACAGATACGCAGTATTTT. It specifies CASSPRDTSTDTQYF.

A single count supports this clone. The rearrangement joins TRBV28 to TRBJ1-5, with 12 bases matching TRBD1. Per germline, CDR1 MDHEN and CDR2 SYDVKM. V dropped 6 bases and J dropped 6; count of bases not matched to a gene: 9. The CDR3 runs to 16 residues. The CDR3, as DNA: TGTGCCAGCAGCAGAAGGGGACAGGGGGCGGGTCAGCCCCAGCATTTT. Translation gives CASSRRGQGAGQPQHF.

This chain links TRBV5-1 with TRBJ2-7, with D tentatively TRBD2 (6 bases). V was clipped by 0 bases and J by 12 bases, with 10 bases between them. This CDR3 region has 11 residues. Looked up from germline, CDR1 is SGHRS and CDR2 is YFSETQ. The DNA of the CDR3 is TGCGCCAGCAGCTTGGCGGGAGATCTGTACTTC. This codes for CASSLAGDLYF.

V is TRBV18 and J is TRBJ2-7, with TRBD1 matching over 10 bases. V lost 4 bases to trimming and J lost 2 bases; unmatched junction nucleotides: 5. This CDR3 is built from 15 residues. Germline V gene sequence: CDR1 KGHSH, CDR2 LQKENI. In DNA, the CDR3 is TGTGCCAGCTCACGGACCGGGACAGGGGCCTACGAGCAGTACTTC. It is translated as CASSRTGTGAYEQYF.

CDR3 region: CASSQVAGGDYNEQFF. The CDR3 bases are TGTGCCAGCAGCCAAGTTGCGGGGGGGGACTACAATGAGCAGTTCTTC. V is TRBV4-2 and J is TRBJ2-1; 9 bases agree with TRBD2. The CDR3 totals 16 residues. The ends lost 1 base at V and 3 bases at J; junction bases unmatched: 4. CDR1 and CDR2 (germline): LGHNA, YNFKEQ.

This chain connects TRBV19 to TRBJ2-3; 8 positions match TRBD1. There are 14 residues in the CDR3. V shed 3 bases, J shed 3 bases, and the junction held 2 bases outside the gene matches. The germline gives CDR1 LNHDA, CDR2 SQIVND (reference sequence). The CDR3 DNA is TGTGCCAGTAGTATTGGGACAGGAACAGATACGCAGTATTTT. Protein product: CASSIGTGTDTQYF.

The V call is TRBV27, the J call TRBJ2-3; no reliable D call. Per germline, CDR1 MNHEY and CDR2 SMNVEV (reference sequence). Trimming removed 0 bases from V and 5 bases from J, with 9 bases in between. This CDR3 contains 14 residues. DNA for the CDR3: TGTGCCAGCAGTTTATCCCTAGTGGTAGATACGCAGTATTTT. This gives the protein CASSLSLVVDTQYF.

CDR3 amino acids: CASSLGVGASSYEQYF. The DNA for the CDR3 is TGTGCCAGCAGCTTAGGGGTGGGCGCGAGCTCCTACGAGCAGTACTTC. The chain recombines TRBV7-8 with TRBJ2-7; the D is unclear. The CDR3 extends over 16 amino acids. Germline V gene lookup returns CDR1 SGHVS and CDR2 FQNEAQ. V dropped 1 base and J dropped 0 bases, with 13 bases sitting between them.